This passage covers 5 T cell receptor beta chains from one sample sequenced in a study of T cells in Graves' hyperthyroidism and ophthalmopathy. Amplified regions were TCR beta CDR3 sequences from RNA transcripts. HTBI primers were employed in a first-round RT-PCR of the TCR CDR3. TCRdb redid the calling of the multiplex PCR reads with MiXCR, one entry per CDR3 protein. This sample has over 550,000 distinct CDR3 sequences; around 17% occur once, and the top ten carry approximately 18%. Material for sequencing was blood. The receptors here all came from a woman between 18 and 29 years old with Graves' hyperthyroidism.

This clonotype was seen repeatedly, ten times or more. V and J are TRBV6-1 and TRBJ2-7; 8 bases line up with TRBD2. Germline assignment: CDR1 MNHNS and CDR2 SASEGT. The CDR3 totals 14 residues. Trimming removed 4 bases from V and 3 bases from J; junction bases left unmatched: 5. The CDR3 sequence is CASSVGSGNYEQYF. Written as DNA, the CDR3 is TGTGCCAGCAGTGTCGGTAGCGGGAACTACGAGCAGTACTTC.

This rearrangement joins TRBV2 to TRBJ2-4, with D possibly matching TRBD1 (6 bases). The V end lost 9 bases, the J end lost 0 bases, and 15 bases lay between the germline ends. Germline CDR1 reads SNHLY; CDR2 reads FYNNEI. This CDR3 comprises 15 residues. The CDR3 bases are TGTGCCAGTAGTTTGGGGGCTCTAGCCAAAAACATTCAGTACTTC. Amino acid sequence: CASSLGALAKNIQYF.

This clonotype was detected only a few times. The rearrangement joins TRBV10-2 to TRBJ2-2; no clear D gene. The CDR3 runs to 15 residues. CDR1 WSHSY and CDR2 SAAADI come from the germline V gene. V dropped 4 bases and J dropped 8 bases, with 17 bases sitting between them. The CDR3 sequence: CASSAGVLHRGELFF. The CDR3 DNA reads TGCGCCAGCAGTGCCGGTGTTCTCCACCGTGGGGAGCTGTTTTTT.

About this clonotype itself: A much larger clone lies a single base off, so this may be a read error. The V call is TRBV13, the J call TRBJ1-1; no firm D call. In germline, CDR1 is PRHDT, CDR2 FYEKMQ (reference sequence). This CDR3 is 15 amino acids long. CDR3 residues: CASSLGLQKNAEAFF. For the CDR3, the DNA is TGTGCCAGCAGCTTAGGCCTCCAGAAGAACGCTGAAGCTTTCTTT.

The chain has TRBV5-1 and TRBJ2-1; TRBD2 matches 11 bases. CDR1 is SGHRS and CDR2 is YFSETQ in the germline V gene. V was pared by 7 bases and J by 1 base, with 4 bases of the junction left unmatched. This CDR3 spans 15 amino acids. In DNA, the CDR3 is TGCGCCAGCTACTCTAGCGGGGGGTCCTACAATGAGCAGTTCTTC. Its translation: CASYSSGGSYNEQFF.